The TCR beta chain under discussion was sequenced for a study of naive and memory T cell subsets. Study-wide results and limits: Over 95% of naive TCR sequences appeared only once, unlike memory subsets.

This clonotype was seen ten or more times. No antigen is known for it. An equimolar mix of two oligonucleotides served as the beta constant-region primer for TRBC1 and TRBC2. Four rounds of PCR amplified the ligated cDNA using nested alpha and beta constant-region primers plus SP2. One entry per CDR3 protein results from TCRdb running MiXCR on the UMI-ligation and nested PCR reads. The sample gives tens of thousands of distinct CDR3 sequences, approximately 14% of which show up once; around 0.9% is in the top ten. After CD4 positive bead selection, the CD4-negative fraction gave CD8 T cells. Cells stained for CD3, CD4, CD8, CD45RA and CD27 were sorted into four subsets. This TCR came from a human donor in good health. Material: central memory CD4+ T cells from blood.

CDR3 in amino acids: CATSRGGKDGEQYF. CDR3 nucleotide sequence: TGTGCCACCAGCAGAGGTGGGAAAGATGGCGAGCAGTACTTC. The chain combines TRBV15 with TRBJ2-7, with no clear D. Germline V gene data show CDR1 as LNHNV and CDR2 as YYDKDF (reference sequence). The CDR3 is 14 amino acids. V lost 1 base, J lost 6 bases, and 13 bases lay in between.